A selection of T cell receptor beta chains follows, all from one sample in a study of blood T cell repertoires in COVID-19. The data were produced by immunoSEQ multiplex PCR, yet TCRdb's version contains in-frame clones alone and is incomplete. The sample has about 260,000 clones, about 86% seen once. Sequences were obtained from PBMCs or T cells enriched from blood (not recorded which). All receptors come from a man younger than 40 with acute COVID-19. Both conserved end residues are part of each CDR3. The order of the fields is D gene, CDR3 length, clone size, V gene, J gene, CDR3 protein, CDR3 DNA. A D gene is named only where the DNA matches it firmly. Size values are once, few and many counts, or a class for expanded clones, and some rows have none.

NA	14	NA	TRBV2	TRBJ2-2	CASRPRPNTGELFF	TGTGCCAGCAGACCTAGACCGAACACCGGGGAGCTGTTTTTT
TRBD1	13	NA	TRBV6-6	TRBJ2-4	CASQGVAKNIQYF	TGTGCCTCCCAGGGGGTGGCCAAAAACATTCAGTACTTC
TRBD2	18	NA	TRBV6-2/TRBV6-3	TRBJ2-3	CASSSPLTSGRAGDTQYF	TGTGCCAGCAGTTCTCCCCTGACTAGCGGGAGGGCCGGAGATACGCAGTATTTT
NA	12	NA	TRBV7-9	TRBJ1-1	CASSEQGPEAFF	TGTGCCAGCAGCGAACAGGGCCCTGAAGCTTTCTTT
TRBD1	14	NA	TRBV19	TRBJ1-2	CASSRDRVNYGYTF	TGTGCCAGTAGTCGGGACAGGGTTAACTATGGCTACACCTTC
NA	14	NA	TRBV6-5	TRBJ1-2	CASIKDSRSYGYTF	TGTGCCAGCATTAAGGACAGCAGGAGTTATGGCTACACCTTC
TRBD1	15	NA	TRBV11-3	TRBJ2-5	CASSQGQGGQETQYF	TGTGCCAGCAGCCAGGGACAGGGTGGCCAAGAGACCCAGTACTTC
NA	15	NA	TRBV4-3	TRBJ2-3	CASSQLATSTDTQYF	TGCGCCAGCAGCCAACTAGCGACCAGCACAGATACGCAGTATTTT
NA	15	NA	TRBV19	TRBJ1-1	CASREWEKMNTEAFF	TGTGCCAGTAGGGAATGGGAGAAGATGAACACTGAAGCTTTCTTT
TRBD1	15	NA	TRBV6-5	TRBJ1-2	CASPTERGRNYGYTF	TGTGCCAGCCCGACGGAAAGGGGGCGCAACTATGGCTACACCTTC
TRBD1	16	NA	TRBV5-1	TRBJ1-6	CASSLEGALPGSPLHF	TGCGCCAGCAGCTTAGAGGGGGCGTTGCCGGGGTCACCCCTCCACTTT
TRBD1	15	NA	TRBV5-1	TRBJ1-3	CASRRTGDSRNTIYF	TGCGCCAGCAGAAGGACAGGGGATTCTAGAAACACCATATATTTT
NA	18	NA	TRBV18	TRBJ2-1	CASSPRGDGPGTYNEQFF	TGTGCCAGCTCACCACGGGGAGACGGTCCGGGGACCTACAATGAGCAGTTCTTC
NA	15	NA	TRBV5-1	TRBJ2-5	CASSLADGGRETQYF	TGCGCCAGCAGCTTGGCCGATGGGGGCCGGGAGACCCAGTACTTC
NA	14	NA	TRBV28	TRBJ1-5	CASSLGQSNQPQHF	TGTGCCAGCAGTTTAGGACAGAGCAATCAGCCCCAGCATTTT
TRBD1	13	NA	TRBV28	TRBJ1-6	CASRSTGDSPLHF	TGTGCCAGCAGATCGACAGGGGATTCACCCCTCCACTTT
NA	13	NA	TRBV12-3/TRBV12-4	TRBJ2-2	CASTPTGIGELFF	TGTGCCAGCACCCCGACAGGAATCGGGGAGCTGTTTTTT
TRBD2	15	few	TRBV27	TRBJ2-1	CASSPQGLAMDEQFF	TGTGCCAGCAGTCCCCAGGGACTAGCGATGGATGAGCAGTTCTTC
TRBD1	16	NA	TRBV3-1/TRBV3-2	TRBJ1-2	CASSQDPGTASYGYTF	TGTGCCAGCAGCCAAGACCCCGGGACAGCCTCCTATGGCTACACCTTC
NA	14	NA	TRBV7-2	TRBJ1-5	CASSLSPGPGPQHF	TGTGCCAGCAGCTTATCGCCAGGCCCTGGCCCCCAGCATTTT
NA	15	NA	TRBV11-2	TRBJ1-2	CASSLFLESNYGYTF	TGTGCCAGCAGCTTATTTTTGGAGAGTAACTATGGCTACACCTTC
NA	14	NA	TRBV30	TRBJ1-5	CAWSVQGGKQPQHF	TGTGCCTGGAGTGTACAAGGGGGTAAACAGCCCCAGCATTTT
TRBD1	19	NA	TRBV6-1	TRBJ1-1	CASSEVIPGTGGRRTEAFF	TGTGCCAGCAGTGAAGTGATACCCGGGACAGGGGGCAGACGAACTGAAGCTTTCTTT
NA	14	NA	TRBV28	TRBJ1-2	CASSLVEVTYGYTF	TGTGCCAGCAGTTTAGTCGAGGTGACCTATGGCTACACCTTC
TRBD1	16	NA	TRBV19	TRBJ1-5	CASKGPQGTSNQPQHF	TGTGCCTCCAAGGGGCCACAGGGGACTTCCAATCAGCCCCAGCATTTT
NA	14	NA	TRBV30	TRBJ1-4	CAWTFPGGDEKLFF	TGTGCCTGGACTTTCCCGGGGGGCGATGAAAAACTGTTTTTT
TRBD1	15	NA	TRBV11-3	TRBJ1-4	CASSTQGATNEKLFF	TGTGCCAGCAGCACCCAGGGGGCGACTAATGAAAAACTGTTTTTT
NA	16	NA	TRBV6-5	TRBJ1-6	CASSYSSPGSNSPLHF	TGTGCCAGCAGTTACTCATCTCCCGGGAGTAATTCACCCCTCCACTTT
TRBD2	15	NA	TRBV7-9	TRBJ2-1	CASSSTSESPNEQFF	TGTGCCAGCAGCTCGACTAGCGAATCCCCCAATGAGCAGTTCTTC
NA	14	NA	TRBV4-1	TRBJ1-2	CASSHDEGVSGYTF	TGCGCCAGCAGCCACGACGAGGGGGTGAGCGGCTACACCTTC
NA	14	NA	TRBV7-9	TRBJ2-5	CASSGGDPRETQYF	TGTGCCAGCAGCGGAGGGGACCCCCGTGAGACCCAGTACTTC
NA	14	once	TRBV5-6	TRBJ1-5	CASSLEGAGQPQHF	TGTGCCAGCAGCTTGGAAGGGGCCGGTCAGCCCCAGCATTTT
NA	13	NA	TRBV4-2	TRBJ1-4	CASSQNSGEKLFF	TGTGCCAGCAGCCAAAACAGCGGTGAAAAACTGTTTTTT
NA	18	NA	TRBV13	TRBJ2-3	CASSLGILGGGPSDTQYF	TGTGCCAGCAGCTTAGGGATTTTAGGGGGAGGGCCATCGGATACGCAGTATTTT
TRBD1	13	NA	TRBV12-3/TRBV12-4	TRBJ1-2	CASSLRTGGGYTF	TGTGCCAGCAGTCTGCGGACAGGTGGGGGCTACACCTTC
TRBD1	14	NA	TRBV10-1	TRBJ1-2	CASSRGGTGDGYTF	TGCGCCAGCAGTAGAGGAGGGACAGGGGATGGCTACACCTTC
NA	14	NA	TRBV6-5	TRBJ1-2	CATKQWAGRNGYTF	TGTGCCACCAAACAATGGGCAGGTCGGAATGGCTACACCTTC
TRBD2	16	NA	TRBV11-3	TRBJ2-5	CASSPREREQGETQYF	TGTGCCAGCAGCCCCAGGGAGCGGGAGCAGGGAGAGACCCAGTACTTC
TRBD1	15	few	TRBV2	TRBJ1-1	CASSWTGTLSTEAFF	TGTGCCAGCAGCTGGACAGGAACTCTGAGCACTGAAGCTTTCTTT
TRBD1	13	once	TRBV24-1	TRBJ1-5	CATSDSQGRPQHF	TGTGCCACCAGTGATTCACAGGGGCGGCCCCAGCATTTT
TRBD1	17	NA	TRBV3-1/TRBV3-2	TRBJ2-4	CASSQRTGTGGPNIQYF	TGTGCCAGCAGCCAACGGACCGGGACAGGGGGACCCAACATTCAGTACTTC
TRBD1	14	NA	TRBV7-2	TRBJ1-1	CASSYGQGNTEAFF	TGTGCCAGCAGCTATGGACAGGGGAACACTGAAGCTTTCTTT
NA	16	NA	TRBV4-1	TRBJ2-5	CASSQGARDFQETQYF	TGCGCCAGCAGCCAAGGGGCCCGGGACTTCCAAGAGACCCAGTACTTC
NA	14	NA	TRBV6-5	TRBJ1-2	CASTTGTSNYGYTF	TGTGCCAGCACGACGGGAACCTCTAACTATGGCTACACCTTC
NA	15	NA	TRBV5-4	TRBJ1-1	CASSLVWGMNTEAFF	TGTGCCAGCAGCTTGGTTTGGGGCATGAACACTGAAGCTTTCTTT
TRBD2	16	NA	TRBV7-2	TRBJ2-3	CASSPGTSGNADTQYF	TGTGCCAGCAGCCCAGGGACTAGCGGGAACGCAGATACGCAGTATTTT
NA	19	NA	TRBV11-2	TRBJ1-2	CASSTTQGPEVSSYYGYTF	TGTGCCAGCAGCACGACACAGGGCCCGGAGGTCTCTTCATACTATGGCTACACCTTC
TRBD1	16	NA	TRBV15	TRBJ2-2	CATSRDGGQYTGELFF	TGTGCCACCAGCAGAGATGGGGGACAGTACACCGGGGAGCTGTTTTTT
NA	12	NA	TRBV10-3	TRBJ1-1	CAISAGYTEAFF	TGTGCCATCAGCGCAGGGTACACTGAAGCTTTCTTT
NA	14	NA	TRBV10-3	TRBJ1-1	CAISESRLSSEAFF	TGTGCCATCAGTGAGTCTCGTTTGTCCTCTGAAGCTTTCTTT
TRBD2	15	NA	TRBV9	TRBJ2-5	CASSVAGGPSETQYF	TGTGCCAGCAGCGTTGCGGGAGGGCCGTCGGAGACCCAGTACTTC
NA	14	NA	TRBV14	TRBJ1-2	CASSLISAELGYTF	TGTGCCAGCAGTCTCATATCGGCGGAGCTGGGCTACACCTTC